This T cell receptor beta chain was identified in a study of naive and memory T cell subsets. Amplification of ligated cDNA took four PCR rounds with SP2 and nested alpha and beta constant primers. TCRdb redid the calling of the 5' RACE reads with MiXCR, one entry per CDR3 protein. Among 50,000 to 60,000 distinct CDR3 sequences listed, roughly 7.5% were seen once. In this sample, this clonotype turned up many times. An oligonucleotide containing a UMI was ligated to the 3' end of TCR cDNA. The V end was cut by 4 bases, the J end by 1 base, with 10 bases between. The CDR3 totals 14 residues. CDR1 and CDR2 (germline): SGHTA, FQGNSA.

The rearrangement joins TRBV7-2 to TRBJ1-2; D gene uncertain. This clonotype was obtained from a female donor in good health. The CDR3 loop is CASSSALINYGYTF. Written as DNA, the CDR3 is TGTGCCAGCAGCTCAGCCTTAATTAACTATGGCTACACCTTC.